This T cell receptor beta chain was recovered during a study of T cells in Graves' hyperthyroidism and ophthalmopathy. Concerning this clonotype itself: Likely a read error: the CDR3 ends without its conserved phenylalanine or tryptophan.

The CDR3 sequence is 15 residues long. After removal of 5 bases from V and 0 bases from J, the junction contained 6 bases not matched to a gene. In germline, CDR1 is KGHDR, CDR2 SFDVKD. The source material, RNA transcripts, was used to amplify TCR beta CDR3 regions. During a first-round RT-PCR of the TCR CDR3, the HTBI primer set was used. Each CDR3 protein is one row after TCRdb ran MiXCR on the multiplex PCR reads. The sample contains around 35,000 distinct CDR3 sequences, approximately 52% of which appear only once. The sample taken for sequencing was blood. The J gene is TRBJ2-7, the V gene TRBV24-1; 7 positions agree with TRBD2. The sequence derives from a middle-aged man with Graves' ophthalmopathy. The CDR3 sequence is CATSASSGLSYEQYS. The CDR3 nucleotides are TGTGCCACCAGTGCGTCTAGCGGCCTCTCCTACGAGCAGTACTCC.